This T cell receptor (beta chain) was sequenced in a study of blood T cell repertoires in COVID-19. Study-wide background: The United States, Italy and Spain supplied acute and convalescent COVID-19 samples.

The V end lost 6 bases, the J end lost 6 bases, and 14 bases lay between the germline ends. This CDR3 is built from 13 residues. CDR1 SNHLY and CDR2 FYNNEI come from the germline V gene. The assay was immunoSEQ multiplex PCR, and TCRdb's table has in-frame clones only and misses some. The sample includes about 240,000 clones, about three quarters of them seen just once. This clone was picked up many times. This receptor was identified in a woman of 80 years or more with acute or convalescent COVID-19. The chain carries TRBV2 and TRBJ1-2, with D possibly TRBD1 on 6 matching bases. Sequencing was done on a sample of peripheral blood. The DNA of the CDR3 is TGTGCCAGCAGCATCACCGGGACAAATGGCTACACCTTC. This gives the protein CASSITGTNGYTF.